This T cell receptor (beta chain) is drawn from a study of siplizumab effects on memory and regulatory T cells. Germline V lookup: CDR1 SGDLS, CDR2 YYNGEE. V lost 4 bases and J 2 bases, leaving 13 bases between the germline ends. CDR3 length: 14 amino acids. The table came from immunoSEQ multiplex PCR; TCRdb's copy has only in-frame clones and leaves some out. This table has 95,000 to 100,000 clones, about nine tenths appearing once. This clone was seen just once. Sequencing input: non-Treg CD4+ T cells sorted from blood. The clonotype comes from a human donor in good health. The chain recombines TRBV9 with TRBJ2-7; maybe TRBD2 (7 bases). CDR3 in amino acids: CASSPDGGPYEQYF. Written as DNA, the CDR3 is TGTGCCAGCAGCCCCGACGGGGGGCCCTACGAGCAGTACTTC.